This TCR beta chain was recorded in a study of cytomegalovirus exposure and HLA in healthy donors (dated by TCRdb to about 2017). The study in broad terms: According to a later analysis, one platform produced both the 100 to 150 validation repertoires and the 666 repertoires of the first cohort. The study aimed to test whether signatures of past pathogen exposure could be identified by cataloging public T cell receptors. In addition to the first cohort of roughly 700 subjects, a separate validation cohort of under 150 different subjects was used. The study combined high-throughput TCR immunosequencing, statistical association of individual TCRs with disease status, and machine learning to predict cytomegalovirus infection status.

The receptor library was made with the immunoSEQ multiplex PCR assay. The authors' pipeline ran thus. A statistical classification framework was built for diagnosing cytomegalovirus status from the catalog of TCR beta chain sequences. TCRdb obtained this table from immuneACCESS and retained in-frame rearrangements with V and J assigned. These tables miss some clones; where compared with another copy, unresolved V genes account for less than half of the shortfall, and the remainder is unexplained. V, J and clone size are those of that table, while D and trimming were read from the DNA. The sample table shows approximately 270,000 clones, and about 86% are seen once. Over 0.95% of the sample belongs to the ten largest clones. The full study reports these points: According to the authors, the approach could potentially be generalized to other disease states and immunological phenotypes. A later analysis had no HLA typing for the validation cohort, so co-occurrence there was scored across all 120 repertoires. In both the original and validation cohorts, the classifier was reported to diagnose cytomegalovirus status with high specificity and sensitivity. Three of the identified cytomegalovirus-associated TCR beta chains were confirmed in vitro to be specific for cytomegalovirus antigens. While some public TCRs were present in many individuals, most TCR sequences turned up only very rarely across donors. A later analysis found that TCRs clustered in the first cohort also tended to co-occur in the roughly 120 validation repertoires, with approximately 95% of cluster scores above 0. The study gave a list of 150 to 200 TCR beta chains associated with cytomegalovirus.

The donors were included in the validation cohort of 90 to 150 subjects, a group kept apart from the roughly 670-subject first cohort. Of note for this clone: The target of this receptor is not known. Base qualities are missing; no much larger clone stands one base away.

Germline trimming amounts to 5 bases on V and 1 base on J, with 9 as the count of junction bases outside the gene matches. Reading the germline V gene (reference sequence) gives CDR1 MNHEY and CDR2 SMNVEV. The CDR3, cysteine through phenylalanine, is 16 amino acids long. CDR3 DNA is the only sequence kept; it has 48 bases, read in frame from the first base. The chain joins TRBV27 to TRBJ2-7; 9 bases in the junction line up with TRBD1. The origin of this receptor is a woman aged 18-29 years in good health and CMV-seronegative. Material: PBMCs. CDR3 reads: CASSLSGQGDSYEQYF. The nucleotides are TGTGCCAGCAGTCTCTCGGGACAGGGAGATTCCTACGAGCAGTACTTC.